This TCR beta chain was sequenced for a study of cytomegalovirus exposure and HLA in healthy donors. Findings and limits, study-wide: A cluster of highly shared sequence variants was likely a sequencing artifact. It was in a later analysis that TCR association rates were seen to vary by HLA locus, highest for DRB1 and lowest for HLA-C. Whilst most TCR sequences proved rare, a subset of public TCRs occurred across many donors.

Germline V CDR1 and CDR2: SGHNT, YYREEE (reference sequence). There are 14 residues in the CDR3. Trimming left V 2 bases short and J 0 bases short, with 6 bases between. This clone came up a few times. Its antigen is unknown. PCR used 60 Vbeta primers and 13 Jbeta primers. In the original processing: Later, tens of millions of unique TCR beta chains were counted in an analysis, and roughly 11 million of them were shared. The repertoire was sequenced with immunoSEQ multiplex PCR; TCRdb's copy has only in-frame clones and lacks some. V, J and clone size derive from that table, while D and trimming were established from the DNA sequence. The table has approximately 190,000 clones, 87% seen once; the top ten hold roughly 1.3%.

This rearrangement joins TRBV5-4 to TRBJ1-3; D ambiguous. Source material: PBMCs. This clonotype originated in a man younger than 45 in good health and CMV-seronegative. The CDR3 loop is CASSFGLSGNTIYF. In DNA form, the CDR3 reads TGTGCCAGCAGCTTTGGGCTCTCTGGAAACACCATATATTTT.